This T cell receptor beta chain was recovered during a study of shared clonotypes between healthy human individuals. It was across several immunoSEQ plates that each subset's genomic DNA was evenly split. Clones were read by immunoSEQ multiplex PCR, and TCRdb kept only the in-frame ones, dropping some. The table has millions of clones, roughly 93% seen once. This clone was detected only once. Germline V gene data show CDR1 as SGHNT and CDR2 as YYREEE (reference sequence). The CDR3 loop spans 14 amino acids. This sequence was found in a man between 18 and 35 years old in good health. Some clones in this sample may be carry-over from other donors' samples. Sample: naive CD4+ T cells from PBMCs. Subset: CD45RA+ positively selected. The rearrangement joins TRBV5-4 to TRBJ2-5; the match to TRBD2 covers 7 bases. CDR3 in amino acids: CASGTAGVQETQYF. As DNA, the CDR3 is TGTGCGAGCGGTACCGCGGGAGTCCAAGAGACCCAGTACTTC.